These 21 T cell receptor beta chains share one sample of origin, sequenced in a study of blood T cell repertoires in COVID-19 (TCRdb year 2020). The library was built by means of the immunoSEQ multiplex PCR assay. As stored in TCRdb, this immuneACCESS dataset retains in-frame rearrangements with V and J assigned. A fraction of the clones does not appear; measured against another copy, unresolved V genes explain less than half of the discrepancy, and the remainder lacks a known reason. This sample holds roughly 250,000 clones; 82% were observed only once. The ten largest account for roughly 12% of the sample. Source material: peripheral blood. The receptor set was obtained from an older woman with active or convalescent COVID-19.

The rearrangement links TRBV5-1 to TRBJ1-3, with 8 bases matching TRBD1. The CDR3 spans 15 residues. The germline V gene encodes CDR1 SGHRS and CDR2 YFSETQ. J was trimmed by 4 bases and V by 5 bases; bases with no gene match: 8. CDR3 nucleotide sequence: TGCGCCAGCAGAAGGACAGGGCTGGCGGGAAACACCATATATTTT. It yields the protein CASRRTGLAGNTIYF.

The V and J genes are TRBV5-1 and TRBJ2-7; TRBD1 aligns across 7 bases. Germline CDR1 is SGHRS and CDR2 is YFSETQ. CDR3 length: 15 amino acids. With 4 bases clipped from V and 0 bases from J, the junction kept 7 bases outside the gene matches. The CDR3: CASSQTGMGSYEQYF. CDR3 bases: TGCGCCAGCAGCCAGACAGGGATGGGCTCCTACGAGCAGTACTTC.

The chain employs TRBV6-5 and TRBJ1-2; a weak D match, TRBD1 (5 bases). Germline lookup yields CDR1 MNHEY and CDR2 SVGAGI. The V end lost 6 bases, the J end lost 8 bases, and 16 bases lay between the germline ends. CDR3 length: 13 amino acids. CDR3 in amino acids: CASRSGRFGGYTF. As DNA, the CDR3 is TGTGCCAGCAGATCAGGGAGGTTCGGCGGCTACACCTTC.

J is TRBJ1-5 and V is TRBV6-5, with 8 bases identical to TRBD1. This CDR3 contains 14 residues. The germline V gene encodes CDR1 MNHEY and CDR2 SVGAGI. V lost 4 bases, J lost 5 bases, and 4 bases stayed unmatched. The CDR3: CASSWTGRDQPQHF. CDR3 sequence (DNA): TGTGCCAGCAGTTGGACAGGGAGGGATCAGCCCCAGCATTTT.

Details on this clone: In the same sample, other DNA sequences code for this CDR3. The gene calls are TRBV3-1 (or the pseudogene TRBV3-2) and TRBJ2-7; D call uncertain. Trimming took off 2 bases at V and 3 bases at J, with 2 bases between the two ends. Germline V lookup: CDR1 LGHDT, CDR2 YNNKEL (reference sequence). CDR3 length: 11 amino acids. The CDR3 DNA follows: TGTGCCAGCAGCCAACTCTACGAGCAGTACTTC. The encoded protein is CASSQLYEQYF.

The CDR3 reads CASSYSSRQNEAFF. The CDR3 DNA reads TGTGCCAGCAGTTACTCGAGTAGACAGAATGAAGCTTTCTTT. The chain recombines TRBV6-5 with TRBJ1-1; tentatively, D is TRBD1 (5 bases). The germline gives CDR1 MNHEY, CDR2 SVGAGI. Trimming took 0 bases from V and 7 from J, leaving 12 bases between them. The CDR3 has 14 amino acids.

The V call is TRBV7-3, the J call TRBJ2-7; 8 positions match TRBD1. Losses at the gene ends were 0 bases for V and 7 bases for J; bases not matched to a gene: 5. CDR1 is SGHTA, CDR2 FQGTGA, per germline. The length of the CDR3 is 14 residues. CDR3 protein: CASSLTQGAREQYF. CDR3 DNA sequence: TGTGCCAGCAGCTTAACCCAGGGGGCGAGGGAGCAGTACTTC.

The table lists this clone with a count of one. The J gene is TRBJ1-6, the V gene TRBV7-3; TRBD1 aligns across 8 bases. Germline V gives CDR1 SGHTA, CDR2 FQGTGA. With 0 bases clipped from V and 11 bases from J, the junction kept 6 bases outside the gene matches. CDR3 length equals 15 residues. The DNA of the CDR3 is TGTGCCAGCAGCTTAACCCCAGGGGGCGAAACACCCCTCCACTTT. This codes for CASSLTPGGETPLHF.

This chain connects TRBV5-1 to TRBJ2-5, with 11 bases lining up with TRBD2. Trimming cost V 0 bases and J 9 bases; bases outside gene matches: 19. The CDR3 has 19 residues. Germline values: CDR1 SGHRS, CDR2 YFSETQ. This chain's CDR3 is CASSLGGAPGLAVHRAQYF. The CDR3, as DNA: TGCGCCAGCAGCTTGGGGGGGGCGCCGGGACTAGCGGTCCACAGGGCCCAGTACTTC.

The chain combines TRBV5-4 with TRBJ1-2; TRBD1 aligns across 7 bases. CDR3 length: 14 amino acids. The germline V gene encodes CDR1 SGHNT and CDR2 YYREEE (reference sequence). The junction had 13 bases not matched to a gene; V was cut back by 7 bases and J by 7 bases. CDR3 sequence reads: CASGLQGTLTGYTF. CDR3 bases: TGTGCCAGCGGGCTACAGGGGACCTTGACTGGCTACACCTTC.

This chain connects TRBV19 to TRBJ2-2, with 8 positions matching TRBD1. Germline values: CDR1 LNHDA, CDR2 SQIVND (reference sequence). Trimming took 10 bases from V and 4 from J; bases not matched to a gene: 11. The CDR3 contains 15 residues. The CDR3 region has the DNA TGTGCCACCTACCACCCAGGGGGCCGCACCGGGGAGCTGTTTTTT. Protein: CATYHPGGRTGELFF.

The chain employs TRBV27 and TRBJ1-2; 10 nucleotides line up with TRBD1. Trimming cost V 4 bases and J 6 bases; bases outside gene matches: 20. Looked up from germline, CDR1 is MNHEY and CDR2 is SMNVEV (reference sequence). The CDR3 is made up of 19 amino acids. CDR3: CASSSPGDRGVKGANGYTF. CDR3 in DNA: TGTGCCAGCAGTTCCCCCGGGGACAGGGGTGTAAAAGGGGCGAATGGCTACACCTTC.

This sequence joins TRBV2 and TRBJ2-1; 7 bases line up with TRBD1. With 4 bases clipped from V and 6 bases from J, the junction kept 0 bases outside the gene matches. The CDR3 extends over 12 amino acids. CDR1 and CDR2 from the germline V gene are SNHLY and FYNNEI. The CDR3 nucleotides are TGTGCCAGCAGTGGACAGGGCAATGAGCAGTTCTTC. Protein product: CASSGQGNEQFF. Based on the CDR3 plus reference TRBV2 and TRBJ2-1, the full variable domain is EPEVTQTPSHQVTQMGQEVILRCVPISNHLYFYWYRQILGQKVEFLVSFYNNEISEKSEIFDDQFSVERPDGSNFTLKIRSTKLEDSAMYFCASSGQGNEQFFGPGTRLTVL.

V gene TRBV4-1 combines with J gene TRBJ1-5; perhaps TRBD1 as D (5 bases). The CDR3 has 15 residues. CDR1 and CDR2 from the germline V gene are MGHRA and YSYEKL. The V end lost 0 bases, the J end lost 6 bases, and 12 bases lay between the germline ends. CDR3 nucleotides: TGCGCCAGCAGCCAAGATAGGGGCGGGGGTCAGCCCCAGCATTTT. Protein: CASSQDRGGGQPQHF.

The chain has TRBV6-5 and TRBJ1-6; 7 bases are shared with TRBD1. Germline CDR1 is MNHEY and CDR2 is SVGAGI. The CDR3 extends over 14 amino acids. V lost 2 bases to trimming and J lost 7 bases; unmatched junction nucleotides: 2. DNA for the CDR3: TGTGCCAGCAGTTACGACAGGGAAAATTCACCCCTCCACTTT. This translates into CASSYDRENSPLHF.

The chain employs TRBV5-8 and TRBJ1-2; the D is unclear. This CDR3 contains 14 residues. The germline CDR1 and CDR2 sequences are SGHTS and YDEGEE. V lost 4 bases to trimming and J lost 9 bases, with 19 bases between them. The CDR3 bases are TGTGCCAGCAGCGAGGGAACACTACTTCTCCGCTACACCTTC. Amino acid sequence: CASSEGTLLLRYTF.

The chain links TRBV28 to TRBJ1-4; 7 bases map to TRBD1. The V and J ends lost 6 bases and 7 bases, in that order; junction bases with no gene match: 11. From germline, CDR1 is MDHEN and CDR2 SYDVKM. This CDR3 comprises 15 residues. The CDR3 DNA is TGTGCCAGCAGGACCGGCGGACAGGCGGCTGAAAAACTGTTTTTT. This gives the protein CASRTGGQAAEKLFF. The whole variable domain, filled in from reference TRBV28 and TRBJ1-4, reads DVKVTQSSRYLVKRTGEKVFLECVQDMDHENMFWYRQDPGLGLRLIYFSYDVKMKEKGDIPEGYSVSREKKERFSLILESASTNQTSMYLCASRTGGQAAEKLFFGSGTQLSVL.

CDR3 nucleotides: TGTGCCAGCAGCTTAGGGCCCGTTGGGCTTCGCACAGATACGCAGTATTTT. Residues: CASSLGPVGLRTDTQYF. The V call is TRBV11-2, the J call TRBJ2-3; no reliable D call. V was trimmed by 1 base and J by 1 base, leaving 15 bases between them. The CDR3 is 17 amino acids. CDR1 and CDR2 (germline): SGHAT, FQNNGV.

The chain joins TRBV4-1 to TRBJ2-2, with 10 bases matching TRBD2. This CDR3 has 16 amino acids. Unmatched junction bases numbered 9, after V lost 6 bases and J lost 5 bases. The germline gives CDR1 MGHRA, CDR2 YSYEKL. The CDR3 DNA is TGCGCCAGCAGTCGAAGCGGGGGGGCTCGAACCGGGGAGCTGTTTTTT. This encodes CASSRSGGARTGELFF.

V usage is TRBV10-3 and J usage is TRBJ1-1; 10 bases are shared with TRBD1. V trimming: 6 bases; J trimming: 2 bases; junction bases outside the gene matches: 12. The V gene's germline CDR1 is ENHRY and CDR2 SYGVKD. This CDR3 has 17 amino acids. The CDR3 bases are TGTGCCATCAGCCCAGGGACAGGGGCCCGGACTAACACTGAAGCTTTCTTT. Its protein product is CAISPGTGARTNTEAFF.

This clone has just a few counts. The chain uses TRBV11-2 and TRBJ2-1; 9 positions match TRBD2. Germline CDR1 reads SGHAT; CDR2 reads FQNNGV. CDR3 size: 14 residues. Trimming took 4 bases from V and 8 from J; bases not matched to a gene: 6. The CDR3 DNA reads as TGTGCCAGCAGCTATGCGGGGGGGCTGGATGAGCAGTTCTTC. Its translation: CASSYAGGLDEQFF.